This passage covers 16 T cell receptor beta chains from one sample sequenced in a study of radiation and T cells in renal cell carcinoma. As for time point: blood 4 weeks post-SBRT, at nephrectomy. Treatment in this sample: 15 Gy SBRT to primary tumor, nephrectomy 4 weeks later. Produced via immunoSEQ multiplex PCR; TCRdb's table is partial and in-frame only. The sample shows about 170,000 clones, about 88% of them seen only once. Sample: blood, taken from a patient whose treatment included radiotherapy and nephrectomy. The origin of the receptors is a woman aged 45 to 65 with renal cell carcinoma.

This chain connects TRBV25-1 to TRBJ1-1; the match to TRBD1 covers 7 bases. Germline V gives CDR1 MGHDK, CDR2 SYGVNS. This CDR3 is 14 amino acids long. The V gene end was trimmed by 7 bases and the J gene end by 3 bases; junction bases not matched to a gene: 8. The CDR3 nucleotides are TGTGCCAGCATTGCGCGGACAGGTTACACTGAAGCTTTCTTT. This sequence encodes CASIARTGYTEAFF.

This chain connects TRBV4-1 to TRBJ2-7; 8 positions match TRBD2. The CDR3 length is 14 residues. The V gene end was trimmed by 8 bases and the J gene end by 1 base; junction bases not matched to a gene: 7. The germline CDR1 and CDR2 sequences are MGHRA and YSYEKL. CDR3: CASSPSGGSYEQYF. CDR3 in DNA: TGCGCCAGCTCTCCGAGCGGGGGTTCCTACGAGCAGTACTTC.

The count of this clone is one. The chain carries TRBV11-2 and TRBJ2-7; 11 bases are shared with TRBD2. CDR1 is SGHAT, CDR2 FQNNGV, per germline. CDR3 length: 17 amino acids. Unmatched junction bases numbered 6, after V lost 0 bases and J lost 2 bases. CDR3: CASSLDIRLAGPYEQYF. The CDR3 DNA follows: TGTGCCAGCAGCTTAGATATCCGACTAGCGGGACCCTACGAGCAGTACTTC.

In regard to this clone: Germline is not matched at one junction end, which may reflect a read error. The V call is TRBV5-1, the J call TRBJ2-5, with D perhaps TRBD2 (6 bases). Germline V lookup: CDR1 SGHRS, CDR2 YFSETQ. This CDR3 is built from 15 residues. The CDR3 nucleotides read TGCGCCAACAGCTTGCTGGCGGGCGGGGAAGAGACCCAGTACTTC. Its translation: CANSLLAGGEETQYF.

This clone was recorded only once. The chain is built from TRBV5-1 and TRBJ1-1, with D possibly matching TRBD1 (6 bases). This CDR3 region has 15 residues. Germline CDR1 SGHRS, CDR2 YFSETQ. Trimming shortened V by 4 bases and J by 2 bases, and 15 bases separated the two germline ends. The CDR3: CASSQQGWGNTEAFF. The CDR3 DNA follows: TGCGCCAGCAGCCAACAGGGTTGGGGAAACACTGAAGCTTTCTTT.

The genes are TRBV5-6 and TRBJ2-1; a weak D match, TRBD1 (7 bases). The germline V and J ends were trimmed by 0 bases and 0 bases, with 10 bases remaining between them. Germline CDR1 and CDR2: SGHDT and YYEEEE. This CDR3 spans 16 amino acids. DNA of the CDR3: TGTGCCAGCAGCTTGGCCAGGGGGGCCTCCTACAATGAGCAGTTCTTC. This sequence encodes CASSLARGASYNEQFF.

J is TRBJ2-6 and V is TRBV29-1, with D uncertain. Germline loops: CDR1 SQVTM, CDR2 ANQGSEA. This CDR3 has 13 amino acids. The ends were cut back, 7 bases at V and 0 bases at J, with 7 bases in the middle. CDR3 sequence: CSAKDSGANVLTF. The CDR3 DNA reads TGCAGCGCCAAGGACTCTGGGGCCAACGTCCTGACTTTC.

The chain carries TRBV5-1 and TRBJ2-2; D not resolved. The CDR3 contains 15 residues. Trimming pared 0 bases from V and 1 base from J, leaving 7 bases between. Germline loops: CDR1 SGHRS, CDR2 YFSETQ. The DNA of the CDR3 is TGCGCCAGCAGCTTGGGCCAGCGGAACACCGGGGAGCTGTTTTTT. Residues: CASSLGQRNTGELFF.

The V and J genes are TRBV6-1 and TRBJ2-6; D call uncertain. V was pared by 3 bases and J by 0 bases, with 12 bases between. This CDR3 spans 17 amino acids. Germline V gene sequence: CDR1 MNHNS, CDR2 SASEGT. In DNA form, the CDR3 reads TGTGCCAGCAGTGATTGGCCCAGGAACTCTGGGGCCAACGTCCTGACTTTC. Translation gives CASSDWPRNSGANVLTF.

In nucleotides, the CDR3 is TGCGCCAGCAGCGCCCCGACAGTTAGTGAGACCCAGTACTTC. Its translation: CASSAPTVSETQYF. This chain uses TRBV4-1 with TRBJ2-5; possible D gene TRBD1, 5 bases. V was shortened by 5 bases and J by 5 bases, with 15 bases between the two germline ends. The germline V gene has CDR1 MGHRA and CDR2 YSYEKL. The CDR3 runs 14 residues.

The chain combines TRBV18 with TRBJ1-6; D gene ambiguous. This CDR3 region has 16 residues. The V end lost 3 bases, the J end lost 9 bases, and 18 bases lay between the germline ends. The germline V gene encodes CDR1 KGHSH and CDR2 LQKENI. CDR3 DNA sequence: TGTGCCAGCTCACCGGGGAGTCCCGTGTTAGGTTCACCCCTCCACTTT. Its translation: CASSPGSPVLGSPLHF.

The rearrangement joins TRBV15 to TRBJ2-7; D not resolved. Trimming stripped 0 bases from V and 2 bases from J, with 11 bases between. In germline, CDR1 is LNHNV, CDR2 YYDKDF (reference sequence). This CDR3 has 15 residues. The DNA for the CDR3 is TGTGCCACCAGCAGAGATGTAGGAACCGCCTACGAGCAGTACTTC. Amino acids: CATSRDVGTAYEQYF.

This clone was seen a handful of times. The chain uses TRBV7-2 and TRBJ1-2; D is ambiguous. The CDR3 length is 15 residues. V was pared by 1 base and J by 1 base, with 10 bases between. From germline, CDR1 is SGHTA and CDR2 FQGNSA. The DNA for the CDR3 is TGTGCCAGCAGCTTAGGGGGTAGAGTTAACTATGGCTACACCTTC. It is translated as CASSLGGRVNYGYTF.

The chain employs TRBV27 and TRBJ1-1, with D possibly TRBD1 on 6 matching bases. Trimming took 4 bases from V and 7 from J, leaving 13 bases between them. The CDR3 has 13 amino acids. Germline CDR1 reads MNHEY; CDR2 reads SMNVEV (reference sequence). The CDR3 DNA follows: TGTGCCAGCAGTTCGGGGGGGCAGTTTGAAGCTTTCTTT. Translating gives CASSSGGQFEAFF.

The chain uses TRBV7-2 and TRBJ2-7; 7 nucleotides agree with TRBD2. This CDR3 contains 15 residues. Looked up from germline, CDR1 is SGHTA and CDR2 is FQGNSA. V gave up 4 bases and J gave up 0 bases; unmatched junction bases: 6. CDR3 DNA: TGTGCCAGCAGCTCCCTAGCGGAGAGCTCCTACGAGCAGTACTTC. Its protein product is CASSSLAESSYEQYF. The whole variable domain, remainder taken from reference TRBV7-2 and TRBJ2-7, is GAGVSQSPSNKVTEKGKDVELRCDPISGHTALYWYRQSLGQGLEFLIYFQGNSAPDKSGLPSDRFSAERTGGSVSTLTIQRTQQEDSAVYLCASSSLAESSYEQYFGPGTRLTVT.

The V call is TRBV2, the J call TRBJ2-2; 10 bases line up with TRBD1. Losses at the gene ends were 4 bases for V and 5 bases for J; bases not matched to a gene: 4. The CDR3 loop spans 15 amino acids. The germline V gene has CDR1 SNHLY and CDR2 FYNNEI. CDR3 region: CASSGDRGPTGELFF. As DNA, the CDR3 is TGTGCCAGCAGTGGTGACAGGGGGCCGACCGGGGAGCTGTTTTTT.